One sample yielded the 7 T cell receptor beta chains listed below, sequenced in a study of CD8+CD57+ T cells in acquired aplastic anemia (dated by TCRdb to the late 2010s). These reads were obtained on an Illumina HiSeq 2000. Genomic DNA was used as template for profiling of TCR beta VDJ combinations and CDR3 sequences. TCRdb trimmed the raw reads at Q25, called clones with MiXCR and kept productive beta chains. Rows matching on CDR3 protein sequence are summarized as one entry with the most common DNA and genes. The sample contains about 180,000 distinct CDR3 sequences, around 45% of them found a single time. The top ten clones comprise under 3.5% of the sample. Sequenced material: sorted CD4+, CD8+, or CD8+CD57+ T cells (not recorded which) from PBMCs. These receptors were collected from a human donor in good health.

This clonotype was counted at least ten times. This rearrangement joins TRBV4-1 to TRBJ2-5; D unresolved. Between the trimmed V and J ends, which lost 1 base and 4 bases, there was a span of 19 bases. Looked up from germline, CDR1 is MGHRA and CDR2 is YSYEKL. The CDR3 runs to 17 residues. This CDR3 reads CASSQADRRALGETQYF. CDR3 DNA: TGCGCCAGCAGCCAAGCGGACCGCCGGGCGCTGGGAGAGACCCAGTACTTC.

This clonotype was seen many times. The CDR3 spells CASSLGAGGGETQYF. CDR3 sequence (DNA): TGTGCCAGCAGCTTAGGAGCGGGAGGGGGTGAGACCCAGTACTTC. The rearrangement joins TRBV11-2 to TRBJ2-5; 10 nucleotides agree with TRBD2. This CDR3 has 15 residues. The junction had 4 bases not matched to a gene; V was cut back by 1 base and J by 5 bases. Germline V CDR1 and CDR2: SGHAT, FQNNGV. The variable domain in full, completed from reference TRBV11-2 and TRBJ2-5, reads EAGVAQSPRYKIIEKRQSVAFWCNPISGHATLYWYQQILGQGPKLLIQFQNNGVVDDSQLPKDRFSAERLKGVDSTLKIQPAKLEDSAVYLCASSLGAGGGETQYFGPGTRLLVL.

The chain recombines TRBV2 with TRBJ1-1; D gene uncertain. CDR3 length: 13 residues. Germline V gene sequence: CDR1 SNHLY, CDR2 FYNNEI. Trimming took off 7 bases at V and 0 bases at J, with 9 bases between the two ends. CDR3 residues: CASKDYLNTEAFF. CDR3 DNA sequence: TGTGCCAGCAAGGACTACTTGAACACTGAAGCTTTCTTT.

The table lists this clonotype with many counts. This sequence joins TRBV20-1 and TRBJ2-3; 9 nucleotides align to TRBD2. The V gene end was trimmed by 0 bases and the J gene end by 0 bases; junction bases not matched to a gene: 7. From germline, CDR1 is DFQATT and CDR2 SNEGSKA (reference sequence). This CDR3 is 17 amino acids long. The CDR3, as DNA: TGCAGTGCTAGAGATGGGGGAACTAGCGGGAGCACAGATACGCAGTATTTT. Its translation is CSARDGGTSGSTDTQYF.

This chain uses TRBV7-2 with TRBJ2-3; D call uncertain. The CDR3 spans 12 residues. V shed 6 bases and J shed 3 bases, with 7 bases lying between them. Germline assignment: CDR1 SGHTA and CDR2 FQGNSA. CDR3 bases: TGTGCCAGCAGGAGTGGAACAGATACGCAGTATTTT. It specifies CASRSGTDTQYF.

This clonotype was detected ten times or more. The CDR3 coding sequence is TGCAGTGCTAAGCTAATCAGTCACCTCTACGAGCAGTACTTC. It is translated as CSAKLISHLYEQYF. The gene calls are TRBV20-1 and TRBJ2-7; D is unresolved. This CDR3 has 14 residues. The germline gives CDR1 DFQATT, CDR2 SNEGSKA (reference sequence). Trimming left V 4 bases short and J 3 bases short, with 16 bases between.

A remark on this clonotype: Sequence at one end of the junction differs from germline and may be a read error. This chain joins TRBV2 and TRBJ2-5; the D gene is possibly TRBD1 (7 bases). The CDR3 is made up of 14 amino acids. The germline gives CDR1 SNHLY, CDR2 FYNNEI. The CDR3 sequence is CASSANRGGETQYF. In DNA, the CDR3 is TGTGCCAGCAGTGCGAACAGGGGCGGGGAGACCCAATACTTC.